This TCR beta chain comes out of a study of T-cell memory formation after mild COVID-19. This clonotype was seen only a few times. The CDR3 is made up of 13 amino acids. The trim removed 8 bases at V and 2 bases at J, leaving 6 bases unmatched. TCRdb passed the 5' RACE reads through MiXCR, listing each CDR3 protein once. Of roughly 86,000 distinct CDR3 sequences in the sample, 13% were seen once. This rearrangement joins TRBV12-3 or TRBV12-4 to TRBJ2-7, with TRBD1 identical over 7 bases. The TCR comes from an adult woman who had mild COVID-19 (a few samples of this study predate the infection). Cell type and time point are not known. Sequenced: PBMCs or a T cell subset sorted from them (not recorded which). The DNA of the CDR3 is TGTGCCAGCGGGTGGACAGGACCCTACGAGCAGTACTTC. Translated, it gives CASGWTGPYEQYF.